These 29 T cell receptor beta chains came from one sample sequenced in a study of blood T cell repertoires in COVID-19. The method was immunoSEQ multiplex PCR; TCRdb's version includes in-frame clones alone and lacks a portion of them. The sample records fewer than 350,000 clones, around 93% being singletons. Material: PBMCs or T cells enriched from blood (not recorded which). The receptors come from a man aged 35-49 years who had been exposed to COVID-19.

The V gene is TRBV19, the J gene TRBJ1-1; D is perhaps TRBD1 (6 bases). Trimming removed 7 bases at V and 1 base at J, with 10 bases between. CDR3 size: 13 residues. The germline V gene has CDR1 LNHDA and CDR2 SQIVND (reference sequence). The DNA for the CDR3 is TGTGCCAGTATCGAGACAGGGAACACTGAAGCTTTCTTT. Its protein product is CASIETGNTEAFF. Using reference TRBV19 and TRBJ1-1 for the parts outside the CDR3, the full variable domain is DGGITQSPKYLFRKEGQNVTLSCEQNLNHDAMYWYRQDPGQGLRLIYYSQIVNDFQKGDIAEGYSVSREKKESFPLTVTSAQKNPTAFYLCASIETGNTEAFFGQGTRLTVV.

V usage is TRBV7-3 and J usage is TRBJ2-2, with D possibly matching TRBD1 (5 bases). The CDR3 length is 14 residues. The V gene's germline CDR1 is SGHTA and CDR2 FQGTGA. Trimming removed 6 bases at V and 7 bases at J, with 15 bases between. The CDR3: CASSQPNRHGELFF. CDR3 in DNA: TGTGCCAGCAGTCAACCCAACAGGCACGGGGAGCTGTTTTTT.

For this clone: One junction end disagrees with the germline gene, perhaps due to a read error. The chain uses TRBV7-7 and TRBJ2-7, with D possibly TRBD2 on 6 matching bases. The CDR3 consists of 13 residues. Germline-derived CDR1 and CDR2 are SSHAT and FNYEAQ (reference sequence). CDR3 coding DNA: TGTGCTAGCAGCTTAGCGGAGAACTACGAGCAGTACTTC. It yields the protein CASSLAENYEQYF.

The V call is TRBV6-1, the J call TRBJ2-1, with TRBD1 as a possible D gene (6 bases). CDR1 is MNHNS and CDR2 is SASEGT in the germline V gene. Trimming stripped 2 bases from V and 3 bases from J, with 17 bases between. This CDR3 is built from 17 residues. Here the CDR3 reads CASSEQPGGPFYNEQFF. The CDR3 nucleotides are TGTGCCAGCAGTGAACAACCTGGGGGCCCATTCTACAATGAGCAGTTCTTC.

This chain uses TRBV5-6 with TRBJ1-5; 11 nucleotides match TRBD1. CDR3 length: 17 residues. V shed 4 bases, J shed 1 base, and the junction held 7 bases outside the gene matches. Germline lookup yields CDR1 SGHDT and CDR2 YYEEEE. CDR3: CASSHGTGGSSNQPQHF. The DNA of the CDR3 is TGTGCCAGCAGCCATGGGACAGGGGGTTCGAGCAATCAGCCCCAGCATTTT.

The V and J genes are TRBV10-1 and TRBJ2-1; D remains ambiguous. V was shortened by 1 base and J by 4 bases, with 11 bases between the two germline ends. Germline V gene sequence: CDR1 WNHNN, CDR2 SYGVQD (reference sequence). This CDR3 comprises 15 residues. The CDR3 nucleotides are TGCGCCAGCAGTGAGTGGTACGCAGGATACAATGAGCAGTTCTTC. This encodes CASSEWYAGYNEQFF.

This clone was observed a handful of times. The rearrangement joins TRBV12-3 or TRBV12-4 to TRBJ2-7; weak D call: TRBD1 (5 bases). The V end lost 7 bases, the J end lost 0 bases, and 10 bases lay between the germline ends. The CDR3 is 13 residues long. The CDR3 nucleotides are TGTGCCAGCAATAAAGACAGCTCCTACGAGCAGTACTTC. As protein: CASNKDSSYEQYF.

This clone was seen a single time. The rearrangement uses TRBV9 and TRBJ2-7, with D possibly matching TRBD2 (6 bases). Trimming took off 2 bases at V and 0 bases at J, with 15 bases between the two ends. Germline V gene lookup returns CDR1 SGDLS and CDR2 YYNGEE. The length of the CDR3 is 16 residues. The CDR3 loop reads CASSVTPSGGSYEQYF. The CDR3 DNA reads TGTGCCAGCAGCGTTACACCCTCCGGGGGCTCCTACGAGCAGTACTTC.

The chain links TRBV4-1 to TRBJ1-5; the match to TRBD1 covers 7 bases. Germline trimming cut 4 bases from V and 4 bases from J; bases unmatched to any gene: 4. The CDR3 consists of 14 residues. CDR1 is MGHRA and CDR2 is YSYEKL in the germline V gene. CDR3 sequence: CASSPSQGNQPQHF. DNA for the CDR3: TGCGCCAGCAGCCCTTCACAGGGGAATCAGCCCCAGCATTTT.

The rearrangement uses TRBV6-1 and TRBJ2-2, with TRBD2 matching over 8 bases. V lost 2 bases to trimming and J lost 5 bases; unmatched junction nucleotides: 7. CDR3 length equals 16 residues. The germline CDR1 and CDR2 sequences are MNHNS and SASEGT. CDR3 amino acids: CASSEFPGGRTGELFF. CDR3 nucleotides: TGTGCCAGCAGTGAATTTCCGGGAGGGCGTACCGGGGAGCTGTTTTTT.

This clone turned up a few times. The chain has TRBV7-3 and TRBJ2-1; D is undetermined. This CDR3 spans 16 amino acids. Per the germline V gene, CDR1 is SGHTA and CDR2 is FQGTGA. Trimming cost V 8 bases and J 0 bases, with 17 bases left between them. DNA for the CDR3: TGTGCCAGCGGCCTGAATGCATGGAGCTCCTACAATGAGCAGTTCTTC. It codes for CASGLNAWSSYNEQFF.

The chain employs TRBV5-4 and TRBJ2-1, with D possibly TRBD2 on 6 matching bases. CDR3 length equals 14 residues. Trimming removed 4 bases from V and 1 base from J, with 9 bases in between. Germline CDR1 reads SGHNT; CDR2 reads YYREEE (reference sequence). CDR3 region: CASSLSGSYNEQFF. In nucleotides, the CDR3 is TGTGCCAGCAGCCTTAGCGGATCCTACAATGAGCAGTTCTTC.

This sequence joins TRBV4-2 and TRBJ1-2, with D tentatively TRBD1 (5 bases). Trimming took off 1 base at V and 3 bases at J, with 12 bases between the two ends. CDR3 length equals 15 residues. Germline CDR1 is LGHNA and CDR2 is YNFKEQ. The CDR3 region is CASSQGPGRDYGYTF. Written as DNA, the CDR3 is TGTGCCAGCAGCCAAGGTCCAGGGCGAGACTATGGCTACACCTTC.

The chain has TRBV28 and TRBJ2-7; 12 bases agree with TRBD2. CDR1 is MDHEN, CDR2 SYDVKM, per germline. The CDR3 length is 15 residues. V lost 6 bases, J lost 5 bases, and 8 bases stayed unmatched. CDR3 amino acids: CASSSLGLAGNEQYF. CDR3 coding DNA: TGTGCCAGCAGCTCCTTGGGACTAGCGGGTAACGAGCAGTACTTC.

This chain connects TRBV6-4 to TRBJ1-5; no clear D gene. Per germline, CDR1 MRHNA and CDR2 SNTAGT. This CDR3 is 15 amino acids long. The V and J ends lost 7 bases and 2 bases respectively, with 15 bases between them. Here the CDR3 DNA reads TGTGCCAGCACCAAAAAGACAAGTGGCAATCAGCCCCAGCATTTT. It codes for CASTKKTSGNQPQHF.

The table lists this clone with a count of one. The chain recombines TRBV6-4 with TRBJ2-2; D is unclear. The CDR3 covers 12 residues. Between the trimmed V and J ends, which lost 6 bases and 2 bases, there was a span of 4 bases. The germline gives CDR1 MRHNA, CDR2 SNTAGT. For the CDR3, the DNA is TGTGCCAGCAGCCAAAACACCGGGGAGCTGTTTTTT. Amino acid sequence: CASSQNTGELFF.

This chain connects TRBV7-9 to TRBJ2-7, with D perhaps matching TRBD1 (6 bases). There are 16 residues in the CDR3. From germline, CDR1 is SEHNR and CDR2 FQNEAQ (reference sequence). Trimming stripped 2 bases from V and 3 bases from J, with 17 bases between. The CDR3 DNA follows: TGTGCCAGCAGCTTAACTAGTAGTGGGACACGCTACGAGCAGTACTTC. Protein sequence: CASSLTSSGTRYEQYF.

The chain carries TRBV7-9 and TRBJ2-7, with 9 positions matching TRBD1. Trimming took 4 bases from V and 3 from J; bases not matched to a gene: 10. The CDR3 is 16 amino acids. Germline lookup yields CDR1 SEHNR and CDR2 FQNEAQ (reference sequence). The CDR3 sequence is CASSSPTGGTDYEQYF. CDR3 nucleotide sequence: TGTGCCAGCAGCTCACCCACAGGGGGCACCGACTACGAGCAGTACTTC.

This sequence joins TRBV5-1 and TRBJ2-3; 8 bases align to TRBD2. Germline CDR1 is SGHRS and CDR2 is YFSETQ. The CDR3 has 14 amino acids. The V and J ends lost 6 bases and 4 bases, in that order; junction bases with no gene match: 7. The DNA of the CDR3 is TGCGCCAGCATAAGCGGGAGAATACCAGATACGCAGTATTTT. Amino acid sequence: CASISGRIPDTQYF. The whole variable domain, filled in from reference TRBV5-1 and TRBJ2-3, reads KAGVTQTPRYLIKTRGQQVTLSCSPISGHRSVSWYQQTPGQGLQFLFEYFSETQRNKGNFPGRFSGRQFSNSRSEMNVSTLELGDSALYLCASISGRIPDTQYFGPGTRLTVL.

This clone appeared a single time. The chain combines TRBV28 with TRBJ1-2, with TRBD1 matching 8 bases. Trimming removed 6 bases from V and 4 bases from J; junction bases left unmatched: 7. Germline V gives CDR1 MDHEN, CDR2 SYDVKM. This CDR3 spans 14 amino acids. CDR3 amino acids: CASREGTGSYGYTF. The CDR3 DNA sequence: TGTGCCAGCAGGGAAGGGACAGGTTCCTATGGCTACACCTTC.

V and J are TRBV28 and TRBJ2-7, with 12 bases matching TRBD2. There are 16 residues in the CDR3. V shed 5 bases, J shed 3 bases, and the junction held 8 bases outside the gene matches. From germline, CDR1 is MDHEN and CDR2 SYDVKM. The CDR3 is CASSTQGLAGSYEQYF. The DNA of the CDR3 is TGTGCCAGCAGTACCCAAGGACTAGCGGGAAGCTACGAGCAGTACTTC. Variable domain in full (rest from reference TRBV28 and TRBJ2-7): DVKVTQSSRYLVKRTGEKVFLECVQDMDHENMFWYRQDPGLGLRLIYFSYDVKMKEKGDIPEGYSVSREKKERFSLILESASTNQTSMYLCASSTQGLAGSYEQYFGPGTRLTVT.

The rearrangement uses TRBV5-1 and TRBJ2-2, with TRBD2 identical over 15 bases. The ends lost 4 bases at V and 2 bases at J; junction bases unmatched: 6. Germline V lookup: CDR1 SGHRS, CDR2 YFSETQ. The CDR3 consists of 18 residues. The CDR3 spells CASSPRTSGRANTGELFF. The CDR3 region has the DNA TGCGCCAGCAGCCCGCGGACTAGCGGGAGGGCCAACACCGGGGAGCTGTTTTTT.

The J gene is TRBJ1-1, the V gene TRBV7-3; the match to TRBD1 covers 7 bases. V lost 6 bases and J lost 4; bases outside the gene matches: 11. The CDR3 consists of 15 residues. Germline V gives CDR1 SGHTA, CDR2 FQGTGA. CDR3 loop: CASSTVQGVITEAFF. The CDR3 nucleotides read TGTGCCAGCAGTACAGTTCAGGGGGTGATCACTGAAGCTTTCTTT.

CDR3 region: CASRTGGQPLSNQPQHF. The CDR3 coding sequence is TGTGCCAGCAGGACAGGGGGCCAGCCTCTTAGCAATCAGCCCCAGCATTTT. The chain uses TRBV28 and TRBJ1-5; TRBD1 aligns across 10 bases. From germline, CDR1 is MDHEN and CDR2 SYDVKM. Unmatched junction bases numbered 8, after V lost 6 bases and J lost 0 bases. The CDR3 extends over 17 amino acids.

V gene TRBV29-1 combines with J gene TRBJ1-2; 9 nucleotides align to TRBD1. J was trimmed by 4 bases and V by 4 bases; bases with no gene match: 7. CDR1 is SQVTM and CDR2 is ANQGSEA in the germline V gene. The CDR3 is 14 residues long. In nucleotides, the CDR3 is TGCAGCGTTGGGGACAGGGCCGACTTCTATGGCTACACCTTC. Amino acids: CSVGDRADFYGYTF.

J is TRBJ2-2 and V is TRBV14; no definite D call. CDR1 SGHDN and CDR2 FVKESK come from the germline V gene. CDR3 length equals 15 residues. The V and J ends lost 4 bases and 5 bases respectively, with 14 bases between them. For the CDR3, the DNA is TGTGCCAGCAGCCTTGCGCGGAGAGAGACCGGGGAGCTGTTTTTT. This translates into CASSLARRETGELFF.

This chain uses TRBV6-2 or TRBV6-3 with TRBJ1-1, with TRBD1 matching 9 bases. The germline gives CDR1 MNHEY, CDR2 SVGEGT. This CDR3 has 17 residues. V was clipped by 2 bases and J by 3 bases; unmatched bases: 10. The DNA for the CDR3 is TGTGCCAGCAGTTACCCGGGACAGGGCTTCTTAGACACTGAAGCTTTCTTT. Its translation is CASSYPGQGFLDTEAFF.

J is TRBJ2-4 and V is TRBV13, with TRBD2 as a possible D gene (5 bases). Trimming took off 8 bases at V and 0 bases at J, with 5 bases between the two ends. CDR1 and CDR2 (germline): PRHDT, FYEKMQ (reference sequence). The CDR3 spans 12 residues. The CDR3 is CASGLAKNIQYF. In DNA, the CDR3 is TGTGCCAGCGGACTAGCCAAAAACATTCAGTACTTC.

The rearrangement links TRBV30 to TRBJ1-2; perhaps TRBD1 as D (5 bases). Germline CDR1 and CDR2: GTSNPN and SVGIG (reference sequence). Trimming removed 4 bases from V and 7 bases from J, with 19 bases in between. This CDR3 contains 14 residues. In nucleotides, the CDR3 is TGTGCCTGGATCCCCCCGGGACTCCCAAGTGGCTACACCTTC. Translating it yields CAWIPPGLPSGYTF.